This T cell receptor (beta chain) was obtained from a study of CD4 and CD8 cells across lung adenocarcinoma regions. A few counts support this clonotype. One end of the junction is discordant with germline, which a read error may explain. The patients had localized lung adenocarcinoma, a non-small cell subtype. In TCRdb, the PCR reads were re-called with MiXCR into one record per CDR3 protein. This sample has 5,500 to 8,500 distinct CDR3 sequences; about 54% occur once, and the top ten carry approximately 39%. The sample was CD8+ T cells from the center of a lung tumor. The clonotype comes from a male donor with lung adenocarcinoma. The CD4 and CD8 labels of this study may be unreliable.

CDR3 DNA sequence: TGTGCCAGCAGTTACCGGAGGGGGGGGGCGCAGTTTTTT. It is translated as CASSYRRGGAQFF. This chain uses TRBV6-5 with TRBJ2-3; D may be TRBD2 (7 bases). Germline V gene sequence: CDR1 MNHEY, CDR2 SVGAGI. This CDR3 has 13 residues.